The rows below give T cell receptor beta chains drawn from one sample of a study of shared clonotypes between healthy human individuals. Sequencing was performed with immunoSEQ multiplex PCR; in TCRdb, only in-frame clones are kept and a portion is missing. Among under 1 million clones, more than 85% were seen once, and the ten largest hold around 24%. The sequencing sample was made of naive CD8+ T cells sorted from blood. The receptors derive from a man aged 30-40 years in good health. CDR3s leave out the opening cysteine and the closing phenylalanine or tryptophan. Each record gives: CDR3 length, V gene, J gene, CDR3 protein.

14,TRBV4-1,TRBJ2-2,ASSQDPGEYTGELF
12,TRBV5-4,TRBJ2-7,ASSLVGSSYEQY
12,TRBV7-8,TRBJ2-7,ASSLAGISYEQY
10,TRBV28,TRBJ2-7,ASSSGVYEQY
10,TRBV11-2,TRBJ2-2,ASSYPPGELF
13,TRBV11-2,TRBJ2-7,ASSGTASSLYEQY
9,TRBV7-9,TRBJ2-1,ASSPTREQF
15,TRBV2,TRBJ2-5,ASPYLDRDRGGETQY
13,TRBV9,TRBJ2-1,ASSAVSGRAGEQF
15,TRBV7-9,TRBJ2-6,ASKGAREFSGANVLT
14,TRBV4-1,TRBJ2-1,ASSQESRVFDNEQF
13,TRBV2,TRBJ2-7,ASSDSASGPYEQY
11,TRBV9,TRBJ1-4,ASKGSLTEKLF
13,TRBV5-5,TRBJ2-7,ASSLVWTGGGEQY
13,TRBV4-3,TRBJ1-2,ASSRFDSLGYGYT
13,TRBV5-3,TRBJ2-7,ARSLALAFHPEQY
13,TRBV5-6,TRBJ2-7,ASSTYRVLVYEQY
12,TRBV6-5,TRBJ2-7,ASSYSASGSEQY
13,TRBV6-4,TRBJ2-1,ASSDTSGSYNEQF
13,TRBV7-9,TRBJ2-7,ASSSGGGSSYEQY
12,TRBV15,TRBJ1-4,ATSRDRGSEKLF
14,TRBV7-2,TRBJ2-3,ASSSQRDRRTDTQY
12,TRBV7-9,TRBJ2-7,ASSRTSGRNEQY
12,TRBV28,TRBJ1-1,ASNYLPGQGEAF
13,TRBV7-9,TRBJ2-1,ASSLAWTGFYEQF
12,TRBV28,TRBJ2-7,ASSLFREKNEQY
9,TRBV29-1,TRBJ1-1,SVTWDTEAF
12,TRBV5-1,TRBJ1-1,ASSQKGARTEAF
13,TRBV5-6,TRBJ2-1,ASNRAGASYNEQF
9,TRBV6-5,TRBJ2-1,ASLYKNEQF
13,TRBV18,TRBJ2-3,ASSPTGPYTDTQY
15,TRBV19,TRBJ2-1,ASSIVGLVAGDNEQF
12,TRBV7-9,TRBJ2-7,ASSTGGLATEQY
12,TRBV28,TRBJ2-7,ASSFSDNSYEQY
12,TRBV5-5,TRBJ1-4,ASSPEGLFEKLF
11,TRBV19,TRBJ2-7,ASKQASSYEQY
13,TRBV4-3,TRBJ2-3,ASSQDGTNTDTQY
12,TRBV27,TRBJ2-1,ASSDRGKSNEQF
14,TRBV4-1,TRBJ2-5,ASSQADTSPQETQY
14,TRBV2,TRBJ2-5,ASSRWRDRGEETQY
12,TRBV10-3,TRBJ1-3,AISESGSGNTIY
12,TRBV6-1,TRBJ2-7,ASSEGNGHYEQY
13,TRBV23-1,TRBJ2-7,ASIRRQNLYYEQY
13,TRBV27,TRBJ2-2,ASSLSISNTGELF
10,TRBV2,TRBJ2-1,ASDGIRNEQF
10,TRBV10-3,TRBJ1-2,AINSDDGGYT
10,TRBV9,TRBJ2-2,ASSKWTGELF
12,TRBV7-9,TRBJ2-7,ASSLPAGRGEQY
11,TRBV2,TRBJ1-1,ASSVEGGTEAF
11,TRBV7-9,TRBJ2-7,ASSPRGVYEQY
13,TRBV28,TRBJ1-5,ASRTRTGGGQPQH
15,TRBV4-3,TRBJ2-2,ASSQETAGIGTGELF
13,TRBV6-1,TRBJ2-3,ASSEVASLVDTQY
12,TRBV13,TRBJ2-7,ASSNRDRALEQY
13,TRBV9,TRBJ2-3,ASSVSGRGADTQY
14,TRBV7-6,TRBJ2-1,ASSLGLGSSYNEQF
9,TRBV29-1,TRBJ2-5,SADSQETQY
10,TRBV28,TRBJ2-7,ASSFISYEQY
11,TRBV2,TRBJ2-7,ASRHPEGYEQY